This TCR beta chain originates from a study of T cells in Graves' hyperthyroidism and ophthalmopathy. Researchers took RNA transcripts and amplified the TCR beta CDR3 regions from them. With the HTBI primer set, the TCR CDR3 went through a first round of RT-PCR. TCRdb re-derived calls from the multiplex PCR reads in MiXCR, one entry per CDR3 protein. This table has roughly 740,000 distinct CDR3 sequences, about a sixth appearing once. Regarding the study as a whole: Ophthalmopathy cases were set apart from stable hyperthyroidism by a 13 V-J model.

Patients were excluded for uncontrolled infection, other autoimmune disease, pregnancy or lactation. This clonotype was picked up many times. What it binds is unknown. J gave up 7 bases and V 3 bases, and 8 bases lay outside the gene matches. This CDR3 region has 15 residues. The germline gives CDR1 MNHEY, CDR2 SMNVEV (reference sequence). The TCR comes from a man aged 18 to 30 with Graves' hyperthyroidism. J is TRBJ2-3 and V is TRBV27; TRBD2 agrees at 9 bases. Sample: blood. The CDR3 DNA reads as TGTGCCAGCAGTTTCCGTCGCGGGAGGGCCTATACGCAGTATTTT. Its translation is CASSFRRGRAYTQYF.